This T cell receptor beta chain was obtained from a study of post-analysis software for immune sequencing data. Concerning this clonotype itself: Its specificity is not known.

The TCR beta cDNA libraries contained unique molecular identifiers. TCRdb re-derived calls from the PCR reads in MiXCR, one entry per CDR3 protein. The table has more than 450,000 distinct CDR3 sequences, less than 40% seen once; the top ten hold 4.5% to 7.5%. Study results and caveats: Controls showed significantly higher normalized Chao1 diversity than did multiple sclerosis patients. Controls had lower frequencies than patients of a few TRBV segments, which included TRBV5-6, TRBV5-1 and TRBV20-1.

This CDR3 contains 15 residues. V lost 2 bases and J 9 bases, leaving 17 bases between the germline ends. The germline CDR1 and CDR2 sequences are WNHNN and SYGVQD (reference sequence). This TCR was recovered from a girl aged 2 to 17 with multiple sclerosis. The sample taken for sequencing was blood. The chain has TRBV10-1 and TRBJ2-1; D possibly matches TRBD1 or TRBD2 (5 bases each). The DNA of the CDR3 is TGCGCCAGCAGTGAGACAGCGGAGACGAGGGGTGAGCAGTTCTTC. Protein sequence: CASSETAETRGEQFF.